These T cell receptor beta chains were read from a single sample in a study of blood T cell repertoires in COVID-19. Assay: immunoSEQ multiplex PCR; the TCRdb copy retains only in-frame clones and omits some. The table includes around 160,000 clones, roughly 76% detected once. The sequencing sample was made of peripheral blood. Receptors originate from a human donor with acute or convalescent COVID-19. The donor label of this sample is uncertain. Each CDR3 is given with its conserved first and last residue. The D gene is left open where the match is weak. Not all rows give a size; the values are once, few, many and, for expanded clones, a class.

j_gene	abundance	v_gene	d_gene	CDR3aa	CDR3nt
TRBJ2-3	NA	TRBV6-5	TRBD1	CASSWDSSTDTQYF	TGTGCCAGCAGTTGGGACAGTTCCACAGATACGCAGTATTTT
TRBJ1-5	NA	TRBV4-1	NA	CASSQDHLIEGNQPQHF	TGCGCCAGCAGCCAAGATCATTTAATCGAGGGCAATCAGCCCCAGCATTTT
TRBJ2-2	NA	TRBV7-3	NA	CASSAVGTGELFF	TGTGCCAGCAGCGCCGTCGGCACCGGGGAGCTGTTTTTT
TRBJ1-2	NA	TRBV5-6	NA	CASSVQGGGGGYTF	TGTGCCAGCAGCGTGCAGGGAGGGGGAGGTGGCTACACCTTC
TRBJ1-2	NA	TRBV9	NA	CASSVAERGGYGYTF	TGTGCCAGCAGCGTAGCTGAGAGAGGCGGCTATGGCTACACCTTC
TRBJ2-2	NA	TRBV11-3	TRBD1	CASSDRARGGELFF	TGTGCCAGCAGCGACAGGGCCCGCGGAGGGGAGCTGTTTTTT
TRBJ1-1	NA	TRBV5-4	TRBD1	CASSEGQANTEAFF	TGTGCCAGCAGCGAAGGACAGGCTAACACTGAAGCTTTCTTT
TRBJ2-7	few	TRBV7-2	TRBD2	CASRSLTSARSYEQYF	TGTGCCAGCAGATCTCTAACTAGCGCCCGCTCCTACGAGCAGTACTTC
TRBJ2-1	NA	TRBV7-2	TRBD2	CASSLTSAKYNEQFF	TGTGCCAGCAGCTTAACTAGCGCGAAATACAATGAGCAGTTCTTC
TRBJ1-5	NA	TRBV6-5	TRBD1	CASSYTGESNQPQHF	TGTGCCAGCAGTTACACAGGGGAAAGCAATCAGCCCCAGCATTTT
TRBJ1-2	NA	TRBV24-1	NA	CATSDPGQGHNYGYTF	TGTGCCACCAGTGATCCCGGGCAGGGGCACAACTATGGCTACACCTTC
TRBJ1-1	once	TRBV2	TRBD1	CASSVGQASITEAFF	TGTGCCAGCAGTGTAGGACAGGCGTCGATCACTGAAGCTTTCTTT
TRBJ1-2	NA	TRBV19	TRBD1	CASSPTGVGYTF	TGTGCCAGTAGTCCGACAGGGGTTGGCTACACCTTC
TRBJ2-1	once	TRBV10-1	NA	CASSAFLGGEQFF	TGCGCCAGCAGTGCCTTCCTGGGAGGTGAGCAGTTCTTC
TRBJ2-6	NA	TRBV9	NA	CASSERQAPGANVLTF	TGTGCCAGCAGCGAGAGACAGGCTCCAGGGGCCAACGTCCTGACTTTC
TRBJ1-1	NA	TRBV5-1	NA	CASREGDTEAFF	TGCGCCAGCAGAGAGGGGGACACTGAAGCTTTCTTT
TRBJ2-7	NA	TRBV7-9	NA	CASGGAAYEQYF	TGTGCCAGCGGGGGGGCCGCCTACGAGCAGTACTTC
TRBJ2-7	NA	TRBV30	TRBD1	CAWSPPDRVGEQYF	TGTGCCTGGAGTCCTCCGGACAGGGTGGGCGAGCAGTACTTC
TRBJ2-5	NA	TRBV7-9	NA	CASSLAGLQETQYF	TGTGCCAGCAGCTTAGCCGGACTCCAAGAGACCCAGTACTTC
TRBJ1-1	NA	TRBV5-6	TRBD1	CASSLAITGAAEAFF	TGTGCCAGCAGCTTGGCAATTACAGGGGCGGCTGAAGCTTTCTTT
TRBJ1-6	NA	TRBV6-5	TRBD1	CASSQGEELPLHF	TGTGCCAGCAGTCAGGGGGAAGAACTACCCCTCCACTTT
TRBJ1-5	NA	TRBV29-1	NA	CSVGKGEGQPQHF	TGCAGCGTTGGGAAGGGAGAAGGACAGCCCCAGCATTTT
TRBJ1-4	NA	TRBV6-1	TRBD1	CASSDRGVTTNEKLFF	TGTGCCAGCAGTGACAGGGGGGTTACTACTAATGAAAAACTGTTTTTT
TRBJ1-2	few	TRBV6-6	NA	CASSYSDSLGYTF	TGTGCCAGCAGTTACTCGGACAGCCTAGGCTACACCTTC
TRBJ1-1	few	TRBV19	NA	CASSTPGFGTEAFF	TGTGCCAGTAGTACCCCAGGGTTTGGGACTGAAGCTTTCTTT
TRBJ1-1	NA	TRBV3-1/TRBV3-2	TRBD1	CASSQGQGYMNTEAFF	TGTGCCAGCAGCCAAGGACAGGGCTACATGAACACTGAAGCTTTCTTT
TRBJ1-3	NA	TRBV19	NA	CASSTVAAARGNTIYF	TGTGCCAGTAGTACGGTGGCAGCGGCGCGGGGAAACACCATATATTTT
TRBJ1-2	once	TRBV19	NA	CASSTDYTYTF	TGTGCCAGTAGTACGGACTATACCTACACCTTC
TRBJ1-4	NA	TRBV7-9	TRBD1	CASSLTGGDEKLFF	TGTGCCAGCAGCTTAACAGGGGGGGATGAAAAACTGTTTTTT
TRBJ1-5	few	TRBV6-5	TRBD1	CASSQGRSSNQPQHF	TGTGCCAGCTCACAGGGGAGGTCGAGCAATCAGCCCCAGCATTTT
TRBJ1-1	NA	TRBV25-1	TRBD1	CASGDSGILPRGNTEAFF	TGTGCCAGCGGGGACAGTGGGATCTTACCGAGGGGGAACACTGAAGCTTTCTTT
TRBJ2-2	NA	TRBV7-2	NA	CASSLIIGATGELFF	TGTGCCAGCAGCTTAATTATTGGAGCAACCGGGGAGCTGTTTTTT
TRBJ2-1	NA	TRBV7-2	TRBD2	CASRLRGVDNEQFF	TGTGCCAGCAGGTTACGGGGGGTAGACAATGAGCAGTTCTTC
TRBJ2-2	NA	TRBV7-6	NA	CASSLGSLVGAGELFF	TGTGCCAGCAGCTTAGGGTCCCTAGTAGGCGCCGGGGAGCTGTTTTTT
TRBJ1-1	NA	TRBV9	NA	CASSATGRIGTEAFF	TGTGCCAGCAGCGCTACGGGTAGGATTGGCACTGAAGCTTTCTTT
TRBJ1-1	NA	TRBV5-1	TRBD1	CASSARQGTGTEAFF	TGCGCCAGCAGCGCCCGACAGGGTACGGGGACTGAAGCTTTCTTT
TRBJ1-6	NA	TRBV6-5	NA	CAQTVSYNSPLHF	TGTGCCCAGACAGTATCTTATAATTCACCCCTCCACTTT
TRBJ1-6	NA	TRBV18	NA	CASSLVTLNSPLHF	TGTGCCAGCTCACTTGTCACTCTCAATTCACCCCTCCACTTT
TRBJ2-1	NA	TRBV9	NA	CASSVVGQASDEQFF	TGTGCCAGCAGCGTAGTGGGCCAAGCTTCCGATGAGCAGTTCTTC
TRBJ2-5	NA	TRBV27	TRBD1	CASRQGPYQETQYF	TGTGCCAGCCGACAGGGGCCTTACCAAGAGACCCAGTACTTC
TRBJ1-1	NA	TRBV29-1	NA	CSVARVTEAFF	TGCAGCGTTGCCAGGGTCACTGAAGCTTTCTTT
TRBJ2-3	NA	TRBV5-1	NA	CASSLGEGVTQYF	TGCGCCAGCAGCTTGGGTGAGGGTGTAACGCAGTATTTT
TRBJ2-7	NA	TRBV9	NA	CASSVGSSDSYEQYF	TGTGCCAGCAGCGTAGGGAGTAGCGACTCCTACGAGCAGTACTTC
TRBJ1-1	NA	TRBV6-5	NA	CASTDRTAHTEAFF	TGTGCCAGCACCGACCGGACAGCGCACACTGAAGCTTTCTTT
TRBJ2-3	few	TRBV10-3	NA	CAISESGGLATQYF	TGTGCCATCAGTGAGTCTGGCGGCCTAGCTACGCAGTATTTT
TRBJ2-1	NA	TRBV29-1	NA	CSVPVFPSYNEQFF	TGCAGCGTCCCCGTCTTTCCTTCCTACAATGAGCAGTTCTTC
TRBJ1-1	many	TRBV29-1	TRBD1	CSVEGSGTGRMNTEAFF	TGCAGCGTTGAAGGTTCCGGGACAGGGAGGATGAACACTGAAGCTTTCTTT
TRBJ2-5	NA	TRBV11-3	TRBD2	CASSPEGGGQETQYF	TGTGCCAGCAGCCCGGAGGGCGGGGGGCAAGAGACCCAGTACTTC
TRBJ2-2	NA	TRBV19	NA	CASRVTLGRTRTGELFF	TGTGCCAGTAGGGTCACCTTGGGCCGGACAAGAACAGGGGAGCTGTTTTTT
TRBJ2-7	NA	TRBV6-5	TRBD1	CASRTGQGTTYEQYF	TGTGCCAGCAGGACGGGACAGGGGACTACCTACGAGCAGTACTTC
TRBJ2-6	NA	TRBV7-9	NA	CASSLVWEAGANVLTF	TGTGCCAGCAGCTTAGTATGGGAGGCTGGGGCCAACGTCCTGACTTTC
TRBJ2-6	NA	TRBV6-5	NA	CASSSPRTEANVLTF	TGTGCCAGCAGTTCCCCAAGGACTGAGGCCAACGTCCTGACTTTC
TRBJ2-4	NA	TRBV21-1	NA	CASSPQPGPSPGNIQYF	TGTGCCAGCAGCCCTCAACCGGGCCCCTCACCGGGGAACATTCAGTACTTC
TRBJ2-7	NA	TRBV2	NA	CASSDRGWGEQYF	TGTGCCAGCAGTGACCGGGGGTGGGGCGAGCAGTACTTC
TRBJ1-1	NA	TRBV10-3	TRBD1	CATGQGAGEAFF	TGTGCCACGGGACAGGGGGCTGGTGAAGCTTTCTTT